This T cell receptor (beta chain) was obtained from a study of T cell responses to AZD1222 COVID-19 vaccine. Study-wide findings and caveats: Donors skewed white British and female; clonal diversity was possibly underestimated. The number of AZD1222 recipients seropositive at baseline was only 5 to 7. An increase in Spike-specific TCR breadth and depth was observed after two AZD1222 doses.

The germline V and J ends were trimmed by 3 bases and 8 bases, with 19 bases remaining between them. In germline, CDR1 is LNHNV, CDR2 YYDKDF (reference sequence). The CDR3 covers 15 residues. For this clone: What it binds is not known.

Repertoires were generated with immunoSEQ multiplex PCR, while TCRdb's copy carries only in-frame clones and drops some. The table lists 150,000 to 160,000 clones, 80% to 90% of them singletons. The rearrangement uses TRBV15 and TRBJ1-2; TRBD1 is a possible D gene (6 bases). The receptor comes from an adult in good health. Sequenced material: peripheral blood, taken on day 0 of MenACWY control vaccination. As DNA, the CDR3 is TGTGCCACCAGCAGCCGCAGACAGGCTAGCTCAGGCTACACCTTC. It specifies CATSSRRQASSGYTF.